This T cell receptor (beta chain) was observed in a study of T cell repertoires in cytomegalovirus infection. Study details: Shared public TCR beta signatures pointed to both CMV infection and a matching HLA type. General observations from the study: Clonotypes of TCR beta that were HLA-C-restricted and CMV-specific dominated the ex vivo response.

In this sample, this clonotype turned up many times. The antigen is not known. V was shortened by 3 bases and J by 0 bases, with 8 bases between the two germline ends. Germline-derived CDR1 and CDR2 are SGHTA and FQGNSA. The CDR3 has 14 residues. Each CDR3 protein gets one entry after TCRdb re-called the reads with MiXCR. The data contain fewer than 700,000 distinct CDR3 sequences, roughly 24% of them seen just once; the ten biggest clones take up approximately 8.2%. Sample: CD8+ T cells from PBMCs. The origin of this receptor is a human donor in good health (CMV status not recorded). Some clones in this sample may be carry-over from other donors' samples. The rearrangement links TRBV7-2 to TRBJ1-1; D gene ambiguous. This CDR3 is CASSFRTMNTEAFF. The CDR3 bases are TGTGCCAGCAGCTTCCGGACGATGAACACTGAAGCTTTCTTT.